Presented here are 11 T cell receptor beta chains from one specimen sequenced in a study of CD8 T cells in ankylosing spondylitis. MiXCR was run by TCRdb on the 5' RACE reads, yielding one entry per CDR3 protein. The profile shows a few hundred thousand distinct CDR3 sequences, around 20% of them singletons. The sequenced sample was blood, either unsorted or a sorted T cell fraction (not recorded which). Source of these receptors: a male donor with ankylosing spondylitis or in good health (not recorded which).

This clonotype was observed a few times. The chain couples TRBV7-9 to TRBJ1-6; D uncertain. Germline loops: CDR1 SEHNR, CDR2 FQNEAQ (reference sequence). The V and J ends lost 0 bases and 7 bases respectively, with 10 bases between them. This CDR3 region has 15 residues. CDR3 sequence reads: CASSLALGINSPLHF. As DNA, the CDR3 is TGTGCCAGCAGCTTAGCCCTTGGGATCAATTCACCCCTCCACTTT. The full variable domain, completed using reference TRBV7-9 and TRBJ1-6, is DTGVSQNPRHKITKRGQNVTFRCDPISEHNRLYWYRQTLGQGPEFLTYFQNEAQLEKSRLLSDRFSAERPKGSFSTLEIQRTEQGDSAMYLCASSLALGINSPLHFGNGTRLTVT.

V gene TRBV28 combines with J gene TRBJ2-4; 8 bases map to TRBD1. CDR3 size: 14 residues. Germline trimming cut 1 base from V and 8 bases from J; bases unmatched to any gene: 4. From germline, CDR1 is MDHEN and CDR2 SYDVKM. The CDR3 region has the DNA TGTGCCAGCAGTTTATTGCAGACAGGGGACATTCAGTACTTC. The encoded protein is CASSLLQTGDIQYF.

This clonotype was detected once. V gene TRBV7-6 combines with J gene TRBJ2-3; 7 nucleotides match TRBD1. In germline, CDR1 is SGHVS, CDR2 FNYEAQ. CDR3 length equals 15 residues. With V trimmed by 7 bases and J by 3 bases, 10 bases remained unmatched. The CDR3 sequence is CASIPRQGTTDTQYF. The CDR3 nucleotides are TGTGCCAGCATCCCCCGACAGGGTACGACAGATACGCAGTATTTT.

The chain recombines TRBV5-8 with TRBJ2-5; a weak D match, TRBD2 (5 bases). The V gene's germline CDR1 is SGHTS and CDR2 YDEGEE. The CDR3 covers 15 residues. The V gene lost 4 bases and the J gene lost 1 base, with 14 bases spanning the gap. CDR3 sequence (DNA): TGTGCCAGCAGCCGGGAAGGACGGCTCCAAGAGACCCAGTACTTC. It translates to CASSREGRLQETQYF.

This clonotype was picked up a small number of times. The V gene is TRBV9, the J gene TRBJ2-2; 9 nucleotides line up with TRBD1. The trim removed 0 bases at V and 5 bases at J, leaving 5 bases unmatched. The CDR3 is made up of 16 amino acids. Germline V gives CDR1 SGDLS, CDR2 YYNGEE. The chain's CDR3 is CASSVEGTGKTGELFF. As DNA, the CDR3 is TGTGCCAGCAGCGTAGAGGGGACAGGGAAAACCGGGGAGCTGTTTTTT.

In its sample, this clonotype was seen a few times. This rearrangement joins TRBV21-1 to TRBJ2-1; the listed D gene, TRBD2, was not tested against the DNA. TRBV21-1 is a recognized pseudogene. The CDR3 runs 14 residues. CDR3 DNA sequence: TGTGCCAGCAGCACGCGTCCCACTAGGGTTGAGCAGTTCTTC. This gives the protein CASSTRPTRVEQFF.

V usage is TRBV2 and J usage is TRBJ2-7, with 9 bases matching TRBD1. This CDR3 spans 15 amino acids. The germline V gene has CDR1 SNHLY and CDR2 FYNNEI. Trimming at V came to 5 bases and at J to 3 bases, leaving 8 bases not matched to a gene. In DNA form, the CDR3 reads TGTGCCAGCAGTCGTCCCGGGACAGGGTACTACGAGCAGTACTTC. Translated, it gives CASSRPGTGYYEQYF.

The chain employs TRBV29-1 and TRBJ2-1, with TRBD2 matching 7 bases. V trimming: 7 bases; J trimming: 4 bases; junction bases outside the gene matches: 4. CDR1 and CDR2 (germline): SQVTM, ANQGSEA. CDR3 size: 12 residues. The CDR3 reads CSAWGGYNEQFF. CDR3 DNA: TGCAGCGCCTGGGGGGGATACAATGAGCAGTTCTTC.

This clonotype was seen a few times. The CDR3 protein is CASSFFAGPPQETQYF. The CDR3 DNA reads TGCGCCAGCAGCTTTTTCGCAGGGCCCCCCCAAGAGACCCAGTACTTC. This rearrangement joins TRBV5-1 to TRBJ2-5; a possible D gene is TRBD1 (5 bases). CDR3 length equals 16 residues. Germline-derived CDR1 and CDR2 are SGHRS and YFSETQ. Deletions cut 2 bases from V and 1 base from J, with 15 bases between. Drawing the rest from reference TRBV5-1 and TRBJ2-5, the complete variable domain is KAGVTQTPRYLIKTRGQQVTLSCSPISGHRSVSWYQQTPGQGLQFLFEYFSETQRNKGNFPGRFSGRQFSNSRSEMNVSTLELGDSALYLCASSFFAGPPQETQYFGPGTRLLVL.

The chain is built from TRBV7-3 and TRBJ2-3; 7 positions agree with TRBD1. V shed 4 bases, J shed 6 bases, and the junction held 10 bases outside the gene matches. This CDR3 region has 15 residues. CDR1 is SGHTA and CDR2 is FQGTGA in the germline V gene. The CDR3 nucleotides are TGTGCCAGCAGCTCGCCACAGGGGCCCGCGGATACGCAGTATTTT. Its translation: CASSSPQGPADTQYF.

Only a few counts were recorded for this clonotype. The CDR3 nucleotides read TGCAGTGCTAGAGACCGGGACAGGGAGTTGGAGCAGTACTTC. Protein sequence: CSARDRDRELEQYF. The chain joins TRBV20-1 to TRBJ2-7; TRBD1 matches at 9 bases. The CDR3 contains 14 residues. Per germline, CDR1 DFQATT and CDR2 SNEGSKA (reference sequence). Trimming removed 0 bases from V and 7 bases from J; junction bases left unmatched: 7.